Each of the 14 T cell receptor beta chains below was sequenced from the same sample in a study of blood T cell repertoires in COVID-19. The repertoire was sequenced with immunoSEQ multiplex PCR; TCRdb's copy has only in-frame clones and lacks some. The repertoire includes roughly 250,000 clones, more than 80% of them detected once, and more than 5.5% sits in the top ten. The sequencing input was peripheral blood. The receptors were sampled from a human donor in a cohort sampled during active COVID-19.

J is TRBJ2-7 and V is TRBV5-5, with a possible D match to TRBD2 (6 bases). The CDR3 is made up of 13 amino acids. V lost 5 bases, J lost 3 bases, and 12 bases lay in between. From germline, CDR1 is SGHKS and CDR2 YYEKEE (reference sequence). The DNA of the CDR3 is TGTGCCAGCAGTCAGCTCGGGGGCTACGAGCAGTACTTC. Its translation is CASSQLGGYEQYF. Based on the CDR3 plus reference TRBV5-5 and TRBJ2-7, the full variable domain is DAGVTQSPTHLIKTRGQQVTLRCSPISGHKSVSWYQQVLGQGPQFIFQYYEKEERGRGNFPDRFSARQFPNYSSELNVNALLLGDSALYLCASSQLGGYEQYFGPGTRLTVT.

The gene calls are TRBV12-3 or TRBV12-4 and TRBJ1-1; D unresolved. This CDR3 spans 13 amino acids. The V gene lost 5 bases and the J gene lost 3 bases, with 10 bases spanning the gap. DNA for the CDR3: TGTGCCAGCAGTCTCGTGAGAGACACTGAAGCTTTCTTT. Translating gives CASSLVRDTEAFF.

This clone was detected only once. The chain links TRBV6-5 to TRBJ2-7; 9 bases agree with TRBD1. V gave up 2 bases and J gave up 5 bases; unmatched junction bases: 4. Germline V gene data show CDR1 as MNHEY and CDR2 as SVGAGI. The CDR3 is 14 amino acids. The chain's CDR3 is CASSYRGQGHEQYF. In DNA, the CDR3 is TGTGCCAGCAGTTACCGGGGACAGGGCCACGAGCAGTACTTC.

This clone was counted only a few times. The V and J genes are TRBV10-3 and TRBJ1-1, with a possible D match to TRBD1 (6 bases). V was shortened by 10 bases and J by 5 bases, with 23 bases between the two germline ends. This CDR3 has 15 amino acids. The germline CDR1 and CDR2 sequences are ENHRY and SYGVKD. The chain's CDR3 is CATPAFWQGWTEAFF. Here the CDR3 DNA reads TGTGCCACGCCCGCCTTTTGGCAGGGGTGGACTGAAGCTTTCTTT.

This clone showed up just a few times. V is TRBV11-2 and J is TRBJ1-2; TRBD1 matches at 7 bases. Germline CDR1 reads SGHAT; CDR2 reads FQNNGV. J gave up 6 bases and V 3 bases, and 4 bases lay outside the gene matches. The CDR3 runs 13 residues. In nucleotides, the CDR3 is TGTGCCAGCAGCTTCGACACAGGGGATGGCTACACCTTC. As protein: CASSFDTGDGYTF.

This clone was observed a few times. Other DNA sequences in this specimen translate into the identical CDR3. The rearrangement links TRBV24-1 to TRBJ1-2; TRBD1 matches 10 bases. Germline values: CDR1 KGHDR, CDR2 SFDVKD. The CDR3 is 15 amino acids. V was clipped by 5 bases and J by 2 bases; unmatched bases: 4. In DNA, the CDR3 is TGTGCCACCAGTGGGGACAGGGGACAAAACTATGGCTACACCTTC. Translating gives CATSGDRGQNYGYTF.

The CDR3 spells CASKTSWSTDTQYF. In DNA, the CDR3 is TGTGCCAGCAAGACTAGTTGGAGCACAGATACGCAGTATTTT. The chain recombines TRBV2 with TRBJ2-3; the D gene is possibly TRBD2 (6 bases). The CDR3 has 14 amino acids. Trimming stripped 7 bases from V and 0 bases from J, with 11 bases between. CDR1 and CDR2 from the germline V gene are SNHLY and FYNNEI.

The rearrangement uses TRBV18 and TRBJ1-3; 11 nucleotides agree with TRBD1. Germline CDR1 is KGHSH and CDR2 is LQKENI. The CDR3 runs to 17 residues. V dropped 1 base and J dropped 1; count of bases not matched to a gene: 3. The CDR3 DNA reads as TGTGCCAGCTCACCACAGGACAGGGGGCATTCTGGAAACACCATATATTTT. Its protein is CASSPQDRGHSGNTIYF.

This clone appeared a few times. The rearrangement uses TRBV16 and TRBJ2-1; D possibly corresponds to TRBD2 (5 bases). CDR1 and CDR2 (germline): KGHSY, FQNENV. The V gene lost 4 bases and the J gene lost 8 bases, with 24 bases spanning the gap. CDR3 length: 17 amino acids. The CDR3 is CASSPFEGGFGIHEQFF. The CDR3, as DNA: TGTGCCAGCAGCCCCTTCGAGGGCGGCTTCGGGATCCATGAGCAGTTCTTC.

The rearrangement links TRBV2 to TRBJ2-7, with D possibly being TRBD2 (7 bases). CDR3 length: 12 amino acids. Germline CDR1 SNHLY, CDR2 FYNNEI. V gave up 8 bases and J gave up 4 bases, with 12 bases separating them. The CDR3 DNA follows: TGTGCCAGCCGGGGGGCGGAGTACGAGCAGTACTTC. It yields the protein CASRGAEYEQYF.

The rearrangement uses TRBV7-6 and TRBJ2-7, with 7 bases aligning to TRBD2. J was trimmed by 9 bases and V by 7 bases; bases with no gene match: 15. Germline CDR1 reads SGHVS; CDR2 reads FNYEAQ. The CDR3 contains 14 residues. The DNA for the CDR3 is TGTGCCAGCACCTCCGCGGGGGAGAGAGACGGGCAGTACTTC. It is translated as CASTSAGERDGQYF.

The chain uses TRBV19 and TRBJ2-7; D might be TRBD2 (5 bases). V gave up 0 bases and J gave up 2 bases, with 11 bases separating them. The CDR3 totals 15 residues. Germline V gene lookup returns CDR1 LNHDA and CDR2 SQIVND (reference sequence). CDR3 nucleotide sequence: TGTGCCAGTAGTATAGAACGTGGAGGTCCCTACGAGCAGTACTTC. Amino acid sequence: CASSIERGGPYEQYF.

CDR3 region: CASKTGTGSSYEQYF. In DNA form, the CDR3 reads TGTGCCAGCAAAACCGGGACAGGGAGCTCCTACGAGCAGTACTTC. The V gene is TRBV7-2, the J gene TRBJ2-7, with TRBD1 identical over 9 bases. Unmatched junction bases numbered 7, after V lost 7 bases and J lost 0 bases. The CDR3 covers 15 residues. CDR1 and CDR2 (germline): SGHTA, FQGNSA.

The chain employs TRBV18 and TRBJ1-1; D not resolved. Per the germline V gene, CDR1 is KGHSH and CDR2 is LQKENI. The CDR3 spans 13 residues. V gave up 4 bases and J gave up 10 bases, with 16 bases separating them. The CDR3 loop reads CASSQEVGLRAFF. As DNA, the CDR3 is TGTGCCAGCTCACAGGAGGTAGGCCTCAGAGCTTTCTTT. Looking up the rest from reference TRBV18 and TRBJ1-1 gives the full variable domain: NAGVMQNPRHLVRRRGQEARLRCSPMKGHSHVYWYRQLPEEGLKFMVYLQKENIIDESGMPKERFSAEFPKEGPSILRIQQVVRGDSAAYFCASSQEVGLRAFFGQGTRLTVV.